Following are 25 T cell receptor beta chains from one sample sequenced in a study of blood T cell repertoires in COVID-19. The method was immunoSEQ multiplex PCR; TCRdb's version includes in-frame clones alone and lacks a portion of them. Counted here are about 130,000 clones, more than 80% occurring once; the ten biggest clones make up under 3.5%. The sequencing sample was made of peripheral blood. Every receptor here comes from a woman aged 80 or older with COVID-19, enrolled during active disease.

V usage is TRBV4-3 and J usage is TRBJ1-1; 8 positions agree with TRBD1. CDR3 length: 16 amino acids. V was pared by 1 base and J by 5 bases, with 9 bases of the junction left unmatched. Germline V CDR1 and CDR2: LGHNA, YSLEER. CDR3 residues: CASSQVVTGEVTEAFF. The CDR3 nucleotides are TGCGCCAGCAGCCAAGTGGTGACAGGGGAAGTAACTGAAGCTTTCTTT.

This clone was seen just once. The V gene is TRBV3-1 (or the pseudogene TRBV3-2), the J gene TRBJ2-6; D remains unclear. Looked up from germline, CDR1 is LGHDT and CDR2 is YNNKEL (reference sequence). V was shortened by 0 bases and J by 2 bases, with 8 bases between the two germline ends. The CDR3 length is 16 residues. The CDR3 is CASSQERVAGANVLTF. CDR3 bases: TGTGCCAGCAGCCAAGAACGGGTAGCTGGGGCCAACGTCCTGACTTTC.

The J gene is TRBJ2-7, the V gene TRBV3-1 (or the pseudogene TRBV3-2); D may be TRBD1 (5 bases). The CDR3 contains 16 residues. Deletions cut 0 bases from V and 7 bases from J, with 19 bases between. Germline V gives CDR1 LGHDT, CDR2 YNNKEL (reference sequence). The CDR3 bases are TGTGCCAGCAGCCAAGATTCAGGGTCTGGCGCGTGGGAGCAGTACTTC. This gives the protein CASSQDSGSGAWEQYF.

The CDR3 DNA reads as TGTGCCAGCTTGGGGCTGAGGACTGAAGCTTTCTTT. Translation: CASLGLRTEAFF. The chain couples TRBV2 to TRBJ1-1; the D gene is possibly TRBD1 (5 bases). CDR3 length: 12 residues. CDR1 is SNHLY and CDR2 is FYNNEI in the germline V gene. The V end lost 8 bases, the J end lost 5 bases, and 12 bases lay between the germline ends.

V is TRBV15 and J is TRBJ2-1; 7 bases map to TRBD2. The germline CDR1 and CDR2 sequences are LNHNV and YYDKDF (reference sequence). CDR3 length: 15 amino acids. V trimming: 1 base; J trimming: 8 bases; junction bases outside the gene matches: 8. In nucleotides, the CDR3 is TGTGCCACCAGCAGAGCGGCGGGGGAGTCCCATGAGCAGTTCTTC. It encodes CATSRAAGESHEQFF.

The CDR3 loop is CASSPGREFGYGYTF. Here the CDR3 DNA reads TGTGCCAGCAGCCCCGGACGGGAGTTTGGCTATGGCTACACCTTC. J is TRBJ1-2 and V is TRBV5-6; D ambiguous. Between the trimmed V and J ends, which lost 4 bases and 4 bases, there was a span of 17 bases. The CDR3 loop spans 15 amino acids. Germline CDR1 reads SGHDT; CDR2 reads YYEEEE.

This clone showed up just once. The chain employs TRBV4-3 and TRBJ2-7, with a weak D call TRBD1 (6 bases). CDR1 is LGHNA and CDR2 is YSLEER in the germline V gene. V gave up 0 bases and J gave up 5 bases, with 14 bases separating them. The CDR3 contains 15 residues. CDR3 in DNA: TGCGCCAGCAGCCAAGACCTCCGGGACACGGACGAGCAGTACTTC. Translated: CASSQDLRDTDEQYF.

The genes are TRBV11-2 and TRBJ2-7; a possible D gene is TRBD1 (6 bases). This CDR3 has 17 residues. The V end was cut by 0 bases, the J end by 6 bases, with 21 bases between. The germline V gene has CDR1 SGHAT and CDR2 FQNNGV. The CDR3 DNA reads as TGTGCCAGCAGCTTAGATCACGCGACAGGACACCTGGGCGAGCAGTACTTC. Translated, it gives CASSLDHATGHLGEQYF.

V usage is TRBV5-6 and J usage is TRBJ1-6, with 12 bases fitting TRBD1. From germline, CDR1 is SGHDT and CDR2 YYEEEE. This CDR3 is built from 17 residues. V shed 0 bases and J 9 bases; nucleotides not matched to a gene: 7. The CDR3 DNA sequence: TGTGCCAGCAGCTTGGGGCCGGGACAGGGGGCAATTTCACCCCTCCACTTT. It is translated as CASSLGPGQGAISPLHF.

V is TRBV2 and J is TRBJ2-6, with 8 nucleotides matching TRBD1. From germline, CDR1 is SNHLY and CDR2 FYNNEI. V trimming: 10 bases; J trimming: 0 bases; junction bases outside the gene matches: 8. The CDR3 runs to 16 residues. The CDR3 DNA follows: TGTGCCACTTCAGGGGGCGTAGTCTCTGGGGCCAACGTCCTGACTTTC. As protein: CATSGGVVSGANVLTF.

J is TRBJ2-6 and V is TRBV28; 7 bases align to TRBD1. Germline loops: CDR1 MDHEN, CDR2 SYDVKM. The CDR3 spans 15 residues. With 7 bases clipped from V and 4 bases from J, the junction kept 7 bases outside the gene matches. CDR3 nucleotides: TGTGCCAGCATAGGGGGACAGACCGGGGCCAACGTCCTGACTTTC. Amino acids: CASIGGQTGANVLTF.

The chain uses TRBV6-5 and TRBJ1-6; D gene ambiguous. The V gene's germline CDR1 is MNHEY and CDR2 SVGAGI. V gave up 4 bases and J gave up 11 bases, with 15 bases separating them. The CDR3 runs 14 residues. The CDR3 DNA is TGTGCCAGCAGTTCCCCGGGAGGGAGGGCACCCCTCCACTTT. It translates to CASSSPGGRAPLHF.

The J gene is TRBJ2-3, the V gene TRBV2; 11 positions match TRBD2. Germline CDR1 is SNHLY and CDR2 is FYNNEI. CDR3 size: 16 residues. V lost 4 bases to trimming and J lost 0 bases; unmatched junction nucleotides: 3. Here the CDR3 DNA reads TGTGCCAGCAGTGGGAGGACTAGCGGGAGCACAGATACGCAGTATTTT. This codes for CASSGRTSGSTDTQYF.

The chain recombines TRBV7-2 with TRBJ2-7; 10 nucleotides line up with TRBD2. This CDR3 has 13 residues. Per germline, CDR1 SGHTA and CDR2 FQGNSA. The V gene end was trimmed by 7 bases and the J gene end by 2 bases; junction bases not matched to a gene: 2. This chain's CDR3 is CASKLAGTYEQYF. DNA of the CDR3: TGTGCCAGCAAACTAGCGGGAACCTACGAGCAGTACTTC.

The chain uses TRBV9 and TRBJ2-5; D is undetermined. V lost 0 bases to trimming and J lost 7 bases, with 13 bases between them. The germline V gene has CDR1 SGDLS and CDR2 YYNGEE. The CDR3 runs to 14 residues. The CDR3 DNA reads as TGTGCCAGCAGCGTAGTGGCCGCCGATTCGACCCAGTACTTC. It specifies CASSVVAADSTQYF.

The chain recombines TRBV19 with TRBJ2-7; the match to TRBD2 covers 13 bases. CDR3 length: 17 amino acids. V gave up 5 bases and J gave up 5 bases; unmatched junction bases: 12. In germline, CDR1 is LNHDA, CDR2 SQIVND (reference sequence). The DNA for the CDR3 is TGTGCCAGTAGTTTCCGCCCTGGACTAGCGGGAGCCCACGAGCAGTACTTC. This encodes CASSFRPGLAGAHEQYF. Full variable domain (remainder filled in from reference TRBV19 and TRBJ2-7): DGGITQSPKYLFRKEGQNVTLSCEQNLNHDAMYWYRQDPGQGLRLIYYSQIVNDFQKGDIAEGYSVSREKKESFPLTVTSAQKNPTAFYLCASSFRPGLAGAHEQYFGPGTRLTVT.

The rearrangement links TRBV3-1 (or the pseudogene TRBV3-2) to TRBJ1-6; 9 bases align to TRBD1. Germline V gene sequence: CDR1 LGHDT, CDR2 YNNKEL (reference sequence). The CDR3 contains 16 residues. The V and J ends lost 6 bases and 6 bases, in that order; junction bases with no gene match: 9. CDR3 residues: CASSPTPGQGNSPLHF. The DNA of the CDR3 is TGTGCCAGCAGTCCAACTCCGGGACAGGGTAATTCACCCCTCCACTTT.

The chain joins TRBV5-1 to TRBJ1-4; D gene ambiguous. Germline V gives CDR1 SGHRS, CDR2 YFSETQ. The CDR3 has 15 residues. Trimming pared 0 bases from V and 4 bases from J, leaving 10 bases between. The CDR3 is CASSLDPGNNEKLFF. As DNA, the CDR3 is TGCGCCAGCAGCTTGGATCCGGGGAATAATGAAAAACTGTTTTTT.

V gene TRBV9 combines with J gene TRBJ2-1, with D hard to call. Germline V lookup: CDR1 SGDLS, CDR2 YYNGEE. V was trimmed by 0 bases and J by 3 bases, leaving 10 bases between them. This CDR3 is built from 15 residues. This CDR3 reads CASSVDSMLYNEQFF. For the CDR3, the DNA is TGTGCCAGCAGCGTAGATTCTATGCTCTACAATGAGCAGTTCTTC.

This clone was observed a handful of times. The CDR3 region has the DNA TGTGCCAGCAGCGGACAGGAGACCTTCTCCTACGAGCAGTACTTC. This sequence encodes CASSGQETFSYEQYF. This rearrangement joins TRBV2 to TRBJ2-7; 7 bases map to TRBD1. Germline loops: CDR1 SNHLY, CDR2 FYNNEI. J was trimmed by 0 bases and V by 6 bases; bases with no gene match: 8. The CDR3 covers 15 residues.

This clone was detected only once. The chain uses TRBV7-2 and TRBJ2-5; no clear D gene. Germline CDR1 and CDR2: SGHTA and FQGNSA. The CDR3 has 16 residues. Trimming shortened V by 2 bases and J by 1 base, and 14 bases separated the two germline ends. In DNA form, the CDR3 reads TGTGCCAGCAGCTTACCGGAGTTGACGGTCCAAGAGACCCAGTACTTC. Translated: CASSLPELTVQETQYF.

This sequence joins TRBV18 and TRBJ2-1; 14 nucleotides agree with TRBD2. The CDR3 covers 17 residues. Trimming removed 5 bases from V and 4 bases from J; junction bases left unmatched: 7. Germline V gene lookup returns CDR1 KGHSH and CDR2 LQKENI. CDR3 loop: CASSTGTSGRSYNEQFF. Here the CDR3 DNA reads TGTGCCAGCTCAACTGGGACTAGCGGGAGATCATACAATGAGCAGTTCTTC.

This clone was counted only a few times. This chain uses TRBV28 with TRBJ2-7, with 10 bases identical to TRBD1. The CDR3 has 15 residues. J lost 5 bases, V lost 2 bases, and 6 bases had no gene match. Germline V gene data show CDR1 as MDHEN and CDR2 as SYDVKM. The CDR3 coding sequence is TGTGCCAGCAGTTTAGGGACAGGGGCGGTCGACGAGCAGTACTTC. Translated: CASSLGTGAVDEQYF.

The genes are TRBV9 and TRBJ2-2, with TRBD1 identical over 7 bases. CDR1 SGDLS and CDR2 YYNGEE come from the germline V gene. The CDR3 has 14 amino acids. Germline trimming cut 3 bases from V and 6 bases from J; bases unmatched to any gene: 5. CDR3 in DNA: TGTGCCAGCAGCGCACAGGGGTTAGCCGGGGAGCTGTTTTTT. This codes for CASSAQGLAGELFF.

CDR3 loop: CASSHRTGAMDTQYF. Here the CDR3 DNA reads TGTGCCAGCAGTCACCGGACAGGGGCCATGGATACGCAGTATTTT. The chain uses TRBV2 and TRBJ2-3; 9 nucleotides agree with TRBD1. The CDR3 loop spans 15 amino acids. Trimming at V came to 5 bases and at J to 6 bases, leaving 9 bases not matched to a gene. CDR1 SNHLY and CDR2 FYNNEI come from the germline V gene. Together with reference TRBV2 and TRBJ2-3, the CDR3 gives the full variable domain: EPEVTQTPSHQVTQMGQEVILRCVPISNHLYFYWYRQILGQKVEFLVSFYNNEISEKSEIFDDQFSVERPDGSNFTLKIRSTKLEDSAMYFCASSHRTGAMDTQYFGPGTRLTVL.